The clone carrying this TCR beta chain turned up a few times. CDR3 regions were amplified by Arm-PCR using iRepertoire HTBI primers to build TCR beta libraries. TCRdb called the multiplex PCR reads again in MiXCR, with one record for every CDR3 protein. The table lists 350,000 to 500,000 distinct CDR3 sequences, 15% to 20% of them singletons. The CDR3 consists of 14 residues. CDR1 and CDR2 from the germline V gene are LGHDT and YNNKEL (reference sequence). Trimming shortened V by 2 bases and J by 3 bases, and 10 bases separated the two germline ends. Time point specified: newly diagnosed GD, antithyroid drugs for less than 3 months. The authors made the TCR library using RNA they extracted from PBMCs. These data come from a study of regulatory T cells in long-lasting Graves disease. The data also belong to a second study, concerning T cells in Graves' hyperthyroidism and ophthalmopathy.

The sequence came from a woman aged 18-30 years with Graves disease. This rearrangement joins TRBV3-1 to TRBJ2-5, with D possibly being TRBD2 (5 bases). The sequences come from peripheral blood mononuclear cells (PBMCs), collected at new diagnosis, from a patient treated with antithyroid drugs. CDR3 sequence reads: CASSQSLDEETQYF. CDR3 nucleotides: TGTGCCAGCAGCCAATCACTAGACGAAGAGACCCAGTACTTC.